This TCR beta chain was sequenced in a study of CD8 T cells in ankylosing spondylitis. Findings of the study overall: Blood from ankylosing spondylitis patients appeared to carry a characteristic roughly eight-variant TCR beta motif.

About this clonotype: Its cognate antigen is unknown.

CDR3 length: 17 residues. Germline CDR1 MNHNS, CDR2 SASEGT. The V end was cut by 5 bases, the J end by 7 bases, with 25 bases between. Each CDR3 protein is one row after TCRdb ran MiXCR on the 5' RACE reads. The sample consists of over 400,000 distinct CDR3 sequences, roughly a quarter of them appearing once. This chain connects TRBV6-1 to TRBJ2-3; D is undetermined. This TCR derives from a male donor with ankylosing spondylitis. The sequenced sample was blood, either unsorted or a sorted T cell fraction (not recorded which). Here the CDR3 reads CASSTDAAFSVVNTQYF. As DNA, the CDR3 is TGTGCCAGCAGTACGGACGCGGCTTTTTCCGTTGTGAATACGCAGTATTTT.